Shown below are 4 T cell receptor beta chains from a single sample sequenced in a study of T cells in Graves' hyperthyroidism and ophthalmopathy. RNA transcripts were the template for amplifying TCR beta CDR3 regions. The HTBI primer set served for first-round RT-PCR of the TCR CDR3. TCRdb called the multiplex PCR reads again in MiXCR, with one record for every CDR3 protein. The repertoire consists of 450,000 to 550,000 distinct CDR3 sequences, with roughly a quarter occurring once and the leading ten covering around 11%. The sequenced sample was blood. All receptors derive from a woman under 40 with Graves' ophthalmopathy.

The chain carries TRBV6-2 or TRBV6-3 and TRBJ1-2; weak D call: TRBD1 (5 bases). Germline V gene sequence: CDR1 MNHEY, CDR2 SVGEGT. V was pared by 7 bases and J by 2 bases, with 29 bases between. There are 19 residues in the CDR3. The CDR3 loop is CASTLNGGGPGPSNYGYTF. The CDR3 bases are TGTGCCAGCACCCTTAACGGAGGAGGGCCGGGGCCATCAAACTATGGCTACACCTTC.

This clonotype was seen only a few times. The chain employs TRBV6-5 and TRBJ2-7; tentatively, D is TRBD2 (6 bases). Trimming pared 4 bases from V and 4 bases from J, leaving 17 bases between. CDR1 and CDR2 (germline): MNHEY, SVGAGI. This CDR3 contains 15 residues. The CDR3 is CASSSNYRGTYEQYF. For the CDR3, the DNA is TGTGCCAGCAGTTCGAACTACCGGGGGACTTACGAGCAGTACTTC.

This clonotype was seen at least ten times. The chain links TRBV28 to TRBJ2-5, with TRBD1 matching over 11 bases. Trimming cost V 6 bases and J 4 bases; bases outside gene matches: 7. CDR3 length equals 15 residues. The V gene's germline CDR1 is MDHEN and CDR2 SYDVKM. CDR3 bases: TGTGCCAGCAGGCACCCCGGGACAGGGGGAGAGACCCAGTACTTC. Protein: CASRHPGTGGETQYF.

The table lists this clonotype with a count of one. The chain links TRBV5-1 to TRBJ2-5; D is perhaps TRBD1 (5 bases). V dropped 0 bases and J dropped 5 bases, with 14 bases sitting between them. CDR1 is SGHRS and CDR2 is YFSETQ in the germline V gene. The CDR3 sequence is 15 residues long. CDR3 loop: CASSLGTQVQETQYF. CDR3 sequence (DNA): TGCGCCAGCAGCTTGGGGACACAGGTCCAGGAGACCCAGTACTTC.